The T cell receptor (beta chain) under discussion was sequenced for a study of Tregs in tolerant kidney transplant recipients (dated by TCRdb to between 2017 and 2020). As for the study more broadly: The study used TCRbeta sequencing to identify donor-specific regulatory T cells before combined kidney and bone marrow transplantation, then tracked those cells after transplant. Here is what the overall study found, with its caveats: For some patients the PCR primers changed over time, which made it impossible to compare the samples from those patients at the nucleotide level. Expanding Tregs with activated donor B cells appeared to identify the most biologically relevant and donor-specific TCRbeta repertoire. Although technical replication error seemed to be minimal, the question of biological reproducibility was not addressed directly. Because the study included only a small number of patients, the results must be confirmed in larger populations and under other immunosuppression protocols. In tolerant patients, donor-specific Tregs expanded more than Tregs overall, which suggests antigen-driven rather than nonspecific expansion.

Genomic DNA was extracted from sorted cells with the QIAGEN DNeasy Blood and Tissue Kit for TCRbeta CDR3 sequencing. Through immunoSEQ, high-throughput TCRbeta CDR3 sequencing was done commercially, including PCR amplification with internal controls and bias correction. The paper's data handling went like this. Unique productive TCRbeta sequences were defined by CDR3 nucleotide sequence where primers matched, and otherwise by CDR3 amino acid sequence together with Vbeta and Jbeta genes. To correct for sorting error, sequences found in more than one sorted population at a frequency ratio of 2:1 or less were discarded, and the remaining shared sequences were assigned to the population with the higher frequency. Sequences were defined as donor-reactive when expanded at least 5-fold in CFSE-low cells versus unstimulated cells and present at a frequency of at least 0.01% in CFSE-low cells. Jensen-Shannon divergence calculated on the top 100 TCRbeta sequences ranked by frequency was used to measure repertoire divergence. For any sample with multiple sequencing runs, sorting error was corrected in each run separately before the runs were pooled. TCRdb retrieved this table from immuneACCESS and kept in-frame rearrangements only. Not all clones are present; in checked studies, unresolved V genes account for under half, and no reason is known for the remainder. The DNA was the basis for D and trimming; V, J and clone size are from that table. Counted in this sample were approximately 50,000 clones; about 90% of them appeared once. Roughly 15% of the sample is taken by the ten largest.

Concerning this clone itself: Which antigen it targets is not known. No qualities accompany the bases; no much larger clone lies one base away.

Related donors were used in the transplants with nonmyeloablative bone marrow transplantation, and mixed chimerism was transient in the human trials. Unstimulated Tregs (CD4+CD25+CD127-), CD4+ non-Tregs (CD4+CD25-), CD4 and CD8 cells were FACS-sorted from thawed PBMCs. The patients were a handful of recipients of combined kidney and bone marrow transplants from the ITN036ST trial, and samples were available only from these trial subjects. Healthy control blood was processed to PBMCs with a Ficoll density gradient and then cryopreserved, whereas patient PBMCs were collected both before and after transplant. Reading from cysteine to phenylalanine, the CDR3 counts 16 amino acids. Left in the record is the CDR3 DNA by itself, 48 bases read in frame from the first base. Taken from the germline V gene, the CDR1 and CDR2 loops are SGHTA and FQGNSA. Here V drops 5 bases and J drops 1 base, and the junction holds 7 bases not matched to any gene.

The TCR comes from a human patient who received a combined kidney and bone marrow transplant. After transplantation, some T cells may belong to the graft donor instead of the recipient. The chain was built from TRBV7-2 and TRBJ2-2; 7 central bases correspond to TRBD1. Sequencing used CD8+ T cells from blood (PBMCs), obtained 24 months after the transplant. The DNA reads TGTGCCAGCAGCGCAGACGGGACAGTGAACACCGGGGAGCTGTTTTTT. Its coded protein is CASSADGTVNTGELFF.